This T cell receptor beta chain was sequenced for a study of response to subunit inactivated influenza vaccine. CDR1 and CDR2 (germline): MNHGY, SAAAGT. The CDR3 totals 15 residues. V lost 8 bases and J 0 bases, leaving 17 bases between the germline ends. Study-wide findings and caveats: Only a handful of new T cells, the authors suggested, are recruited with each seasonal influenza vaccination.

TCRdb re-called the RT-PCR reads through MiXCR, storing one row per CDR3 protein. The sample consists of roughly 520,000 distinct CDR3 sequences, 25% of them appearing once. This clonotype occurred a few times. The target antigen is unknown. V gene TRBV6-8 combines with J gene TRBJ2-7; either TRBD1 or TRBD2 may supply D (6 bases each). This clonotype was sampled from a man aged 50 to 60 who received an inactivated influenza vaccine. The sequencing here drew on CD4+ T cells sorted from PBMCs, taken approximately 5 days after vaccination. The CDR3 reads CASGQRGDISYEQYF. The DNA of the CDR3 is TGTGCCAGCGGCCAAAGGGGGGACATCTCCTACGAGCAGTACTTC.